This T cell receptor beta chain was sequenced for a study of monozygotic twins with inflammatory bowel disease. Germline V lookup: CDR1 SGHRS, CDR2 YFSETQ. CDR3 length: 16 amino acids. Whole blood supplied total RNA, and T cells were not sorted. The template switching step added UMIs that contained a 6-nucleotide sample barcode. TCRdb re-analyzed the 5' RACE reads; it lists each CDR3 protein once, without DNA. The sample table includes about 300,000 distinct CDR3 sequences. The sequenced sample consisted of blood. The chain employs TRBV5-1 and TRBJ2-5; the TRBD2 assignment by TCRdb is unverifiable without DNA. The source is a human donor with ulcerative colitis or Crohn's disease, or a healthy co-twin of an affected twin (not recorded which). The CDR3 region is CASSQGSGAFQETQYF.